Shown below are 14 T cell receptor beta chains from a single sample sequenced in a study of CD4+ T cells in melanoma. Using immunoSEQ multiplex PCR, the repertoire was profiled, and TCRdb retains in-frame clones only, with some absent. The sample lists about 9,600 clones; over 65% were seen once. Sequenced input: cells from a culture (not recorded whether cultured in vitro). These receptors were obtained from a human donor with melanoma.

The gene calls are TRBV2 and TRBJ2-3, with D perhaps assigned TRBD1 or TRBD2 (5 bases each). V was shortened by 4 bases and J by 6 bases, with 8 bases between the two germline ends. Germline V gene lookup returns CDR1 SNHLY and CDR2 FYNNEI. The CDR3 is 12 amino acids. CDR3 sequence (DNA): TGTGCCAGCAGTGTCAGGGAGGATACGCAGTATTTT. The encoded protein is CASSVREDTQYF.

This chain joins TRBV4-1 and TRBJ2-7, with D unresolved. CDR1 is MGHRA, CDR2 YSYEKL, per germline. This CDR3 has 14 residues. The V end was cut by 0 bases, the J end by 5 bases, with 11 bases between. The CDR3 spells CASSQDPMIHEQYF. CDR3 bases: TGCGCCAGCAGCCAAGACCCGATGATCCACGAGCAGTACTTC.

This chain links TRBV18 with TRBJ1-2; TRBD1 agrees at 9 bases. Trimming removed 2 bases from V and 6 bases from J; junction bases left unmatched: 4. Germline values: CDR1 KGHSH, CDR2 LQKENI. This CDR3 contains 14 residues. CDR3 DNA sequence: TGTGCCAGCTCACCAACAGGGGGCGCCGATGGCTACACCTTC. Amino acids: CASSPTGGADGYTF.

DNA of the CDR3: TGTGCCATCAGTGAAGGAAAGGCGAAAAGCTCCTACGAGCAGTACTTC. It codes for CAISEGKAKSSYEQYF. V usage is TRBV10-3 and J usage is TRBJ2-7, with D unclear. The CDR3 extends over 16 amino acids. Trimming took off 3 bases at V and 0 bases at J, with 15 bases between the two ends. Germline CDR1 is ENHRY and CDR2 is SYGVKD.

This chain uses TRBV2 with TRBJ2-5; D not resolved. CDR1 is SNHLY, CDR2 FYNNEI, per germline. The CDR3 consists of 10 residues. V lost 5 bases, J lost 5 bases, and 3 bases lay in between. Written as DNA, the CDR3 is TGTGCCAGCAGTACGGAGACCCAGTACTTC. Its protein is CASSTETQYF.

This clone counts as medium-sized. The chain couples TRBV6-5 to TRBJ1-1, with a tentative D call TRBD1 (6 bases). V was cut by 7 bases and J by 5 bases, with 11 bases left in between. This CDR3 spans 12 amino acids. Germline V CDR1 and CDR2: MNHEY, SVGAGI. In DNA form, the CDR3 reads TGTGCCAGCAACAGGGAGGTAACTGAAGCTTTCTTT. It is translated as CASNREVTEAFF.

The chain recombines TRBV10-2 with TRBJ2-2; unclear D gene. The germline gives CDR1 WSHSY, CDR2 SAAADI. The CDR3 runs to 14 residues. V lost 2 bases and J 4 bases, leaving 8 bases between the germline ends. In DNA form, the CDR3 reads TGCGCCAGCAGTGAGAGGCGTTTCACCGGGGAGCTGTTTTTT. Translated, it gives CASSERRFTGELFF.

The genes are TRBV6-5 and TRBJ2-2, with D maybe TRBD2 (5 bases). V gave up 5 bases and J gave up 7 bases, with 17 bases separating them. The CDR3 extends over 15 amino acids. The germline CDR1 and CDR2 sequences are MNHEY and SVGAGI. CDR3 residues: CASSLRNDGVGELFF. DNA of the CDR3: TGTGCCAGCAGTCTCCGCAACGACGGGGTCGGGGAGCTGTTTTTT.

This rearrangement joins TRBV3-1 (or the pseudogene TRBV3-2) to TRBJ1-5; D is ambiguous. Germline-derived CDR1 and CDR2 are LGHDT and YNNKEL (reference sequence). V lost 1 base and J lost 7, with 14 bases in between. The CDR3 totals 15 residues. As DNA, the CDR3 is TGTGCCAGCAGCCAAGGACGAATCCGTTCCCAGCCCCAGCATTTT. As protein: CASSQGRIRSQPQHF.

The chain couples TRBV6-5 to TRBJ1-1, with TRBD1 identical over 9 bases. V was pared by 7 bases and J by 4 bases, with 10 bases of the junction left unmatched. This CDR3 has 15 residues. Germline CDR1 is MNHEY and CDR2 is SVGAGI. The DNA of the CDR3 is TGTGCCAGCACTGCAATGGACAGGGGCACCACTGAAGCTTTCTTT. It translates to CASTAMDRGTTEAFF.

The rearrangement links TRBV5-1 to TRBJ1-3, with 9 bases fitting TRBD1. Germline values: CDR1 SGHRS, CDR2 YFSETQ. This CDR3 region has 18 residues. With 4 bases clipped from V and 0 bases from J, the junction kept 11 bases outside the gene matches. DNA for the CDR3: TGCGCCAGCAGCCATGGGACAGGGTATGGTATCTCTGGAAACACCATATATTTT. Translated: CASSHGTGYGISGNTIYF.

The chain couples TRBV6-5 to TRBJ1-1, with 8 positions matching TRBD1. The junction had 9 bases not matched to a gene; V was cut back by 5 bases and J by 7 bases. The CDR3 consists of 14 residues. Germline V gene lookup returns CDR1 MNHEY and CDR2 SVGAGI. The CDR3 sequence: CASSREYGQGEAFF. CDR3 nucleotide sequence: TGTGCCAGCAGTAGAGAATACGGACAGGGTGAAGCTTTCTTT.

The V call is TRBV30, the J call TRBJ2-6, with D uncertain. CDR1 and CDR2 (germline): GTSNPN, SVGIG (reference sequence). The CDR3 has 15 amino acids. V gave up 0 bases and J gave up 0 bases, with 6 bases separating them. The CDR3 DNA sequence: TGTGCCTGGAGTGTGGGTTTCTCTGGGGCCAACGTCCTGACTTTC. It codes for CAWSVGFSGANVLTF.

This chain joins TRBV10-3 and TRBJ2-7; 12 bases align to TRBD1. The CDR3 spans 14 residues. Germline V CDR1 and CDR2: ENHRY, SYGVKD. With 9 bases clipped from V and 2 bases from J, the junction kept 5 bases outside the gene matches. The DNA for the CDR3 is TGTGCCATGGGCCGGGACAGGGGGCCCTACGAGCAGTACTTC. Translating it yields CAMGRDRGPYEQYF.